This TCR beta chain was recovered during a study of blood T cell repertoires in COVID-19. Study in general: The United States, Italy and Spain supplied acute and convalescent COVID-19 samples.

As handled by the study authors: Reference gene primers were amplified, and this amplification served to estimate nucleated cell counts. This table comes from immunoSEQ multiplex PCR, and its TCRdb copy is limited to in-frame clones, with some not included. D and trimming come from the DNA, and the V and J calls and clone size come from that table. Among approximately 26,000 clones, around nine tenths were seen once, and the ten largest hold roughly 3.1%. CDR1 MGHRA and CDR2 YSYEKL come from the germline V gene. V shed 3 bases, J shed 4 bases, and the junction held 5 bases outside the gene matches. The CDR3 is made up of 15 amino acids.

The sequencing input was peripheral blood. This chain uses TRBV4-1 with TRBJ1-5; 8 bases align to TRBD1. The clonotype comes from a human donor in a cohort sampled during active COVID-19. CDR3 region: CASSHPDRENQPQHF. Written as DNA, the CDR3 is TGCGCCAGCAGCCACCCGGACAGGGAAAATCAGCCCCAGCATTTT.